This T cell receptor (beta chain) is from a study of vaccination and CD4 T cells after COVID-19. This clonotype was seen a handful of times. Its specificity is unknown. V dropped 4 bases and J dropped 5; count of bases not matched to a gene: 4. Germline V gene sequence: CDR1 MNHNS, CDR2 SASEGT. The CDR3 contains 14 residues. The Oncomine TCR Beta short-read assay was what sequenced the DNA obtained from cultured CD4+ T cells. Each CDR3 protein gets one entry after TCRdb re-called the PCR reads with MiXCR. The table includes a few thousand distinct CDR3 sequences, about 15% detected once. Treatment indicated: roughly 10-day PBMC culture with coronavirus spike peptide pools or control peptides (ViraFEST assay).

This chain uses TRBV6-1 with TRBJ1-3, with 8 bases aligning to TRBD1. This clonotype originated in a human donor who had recovered from COVID-19. The sample consisted of CD4+ T cells from blood, cultured in vitro. CDR3 sequence: CASSGRQGRNTIYF. The DNA of the CDR3 is TGTGCCAGCAGTGGGCGACAGGGGAGAAACACCATATATTTT.